This T cell receptor beta chain was sequenced in a study of shared clonotypes between healthy human individuals. Deep was the level used in running the assay. Clones were sequenced by immunoSEQ multiplex PCR, and TCRdb holds only the in-frame ones, with some missing. Altogether some 2.1 million clones are present, just under 95% being singletons, with the ten largest covering roughly 1%. The naive CD8 population came from CD45RO-negative cells selected for CCR7, without terminally differentiated effector memory CD45RA+ cells. This clone showed up just once. The V and J ends lost 4 bases and 3 bases respectively, with 10 bases between them. The V gene's germline CDR1 is SEHNR and CDR2 FQNEAQ (reference sequence). This CDR3 is built from 14 residues.

This receptor was identified in a man aged 18 to 35 in good health. Source material: naive CD8+ T cells sorted from blood. The V gene is TRBV7-9, the J gene TRBJ2-1; the D is unclear. The chain's CDR3 is CASSSTSDYNEQFF. CDR3 nucleotide sequence: TGTGCCAGCAGCTCCACGAGCGACTACAATGAGCAGTTCTTC.